This passage covers 26 T cell receptor beta chains from one sample sequenced in a study of blood T cell repertoires in COVID-19. Profiling relied on immunoSEQ multiplex PCR, and the TCRdb table lists in-frame clones only, not all of them. The sample shows over 100,000 clones, 80% to 95% of them seen only once. The sample consisted of peripheral blood. These receptors all stem from a man younger than 35 with acute or convalescent COVID-19.

The rearrangement joins TRBV7-2 to TRBJ1-2; D unresolved. V lost 2 bases, J lost 1 base, and 14 bases lay in between. Germline CDR1 SGHTA, CDR2 FQGNSA. This CDR3 is built from 16 residues. CDR3 in amino acids: CASSLTGKGINYGYTF. As DNA, the CDR3 is TGTGCCAGCAGCTTAACGGGGAAAGGAATTAACTATGGCTACACCTTC.

This clone came up once. The genes are TRBV5-4 and TRBJ1-1; no clear D. Trimming cost V 3 bases and J 5 bases, with 17 bases left between them. CDR1 SGHNT and CDR2 YYREEE come from the germline V gene (reference sequence). The CDR3 totals 15 residues. The CDR3, as DNA: TGTGCCAGCAGCTCGGGCGGGGTAGTGTGGACTGAAGCTTTCTTT. Its translation is CASSSGGVVWTEAFF.

The chain links TRBV2 to TRBJ2-7, with TRBD2 identical over 9 bases. The V gene's germline CDR1 is SNHLY and CDR2 FYNNEI. The CDR3 loop spans 12 amino acids. V lost 6 bases to trimming and J lost 7 bases; unmatched junction nucleotides: 4. The CDR3 region is CASSGLANEQYF. In DNA form, the CDR3 reads TGTGCCAGCAGCGGACTAGCGAATGAGCAGTACTTC.

The genes are TRBV27 and TRBJ1-5; 8 bases are a match to TRBD1. CDR3 size: 18 residues. V shed 6 bases, J shed 3 bases, and the junction held 16 bases outside the gene matches. CDR1 and CDR2 from the germline V gene are MNHEY and SMNVEV (reference sequence). CDR3 DNA: TGTGCCAGCAGACATACCTCTCCCGGGACAGGATACAATCAGCCCCAGCATTTT. This translates into CASRHTSPGTGYNQPQHF.

The gene calls are TRBV19 and TRBJ1-2; D uncertain. Germline loops: CDR1 LNHDA, CDR2 SQIVND (reference sequence). This CDR3 comprises 12 residues. V was shortened by 3 bases and J by 7 bases, with 9 bases between the two germline ends. CDR3 residues: CASSMNTFGYTF. The CDR3 nucleotides read TGTGCCAGTAGTATGAACACCTTTGGCTACACCTTC. Variable domain in full (rest from reference TRBV19 and TRBJ1-2): DGGITQSPKYLFRKEGQNVTLSCEQNLNHDAMYWYRQDPGQGLRLIYYSQIVNDFQKGDIAEGYSVSREKKESFPLTVTSAQKNPTAFYLCASSMNTFGYTFGSGTRLTVV.

This chain connects TRBV25-1 to TRBJ1-2; D ambiguous. The CDR3 runs 15 residues. Germline CDR1 and CDR2: MGHDK and SYGVNS. Trimming took 1 base from V and 7 from J, leaving 16 bases between them. DNA for the CDR3: TGTGCCAGCAGTGAATCAGTACGTGCCGATCCTGGCTACACCTTC. Its protein is CASSESVRADPGYTF.

The chain is built from TRBV14 and TRBJ2-2; 9 nucleotides match TRBD2. The CDR3 runs to 12 residues. Per the germline V gene, CDR1 is SGHDN and CDR2 is FVKESK. Here the CDR3 DNA reads TGTGCTTGGACTAGCGACACCGGGGAGCTGTTTTTT. Residues: CAWTSDTGELFF.

The V gene is TRBV5-1, the J gene TRBJ2-7; 7 bases fit TRBD1. V lost 5 bases to trimming and J lost 4 bases; unmatched junction nucleotides: 12. The CDR3 runs to 15 residues. Germline CDR1 and CDR2: SGHRS and YFSETQ. The CDR3 DNA reads TGCGCCAGCAGTTCCGTTGGGACAGACGATTACGAGCAGTACTTC. Translated: CASSSVGTDDYEQYF.

The chain has TRBV21-1 and TRBJ2-7; the D call of TRBD2 is as the table states it, not checked on the DNA. TRBV21-1 is tagged as a pseudogene. This CDR3 region has 16 residues. CDR3 nucleotide sequence: TGTGCCAGCCGACTAGTGGGTCTGTTAAGCTCCTACGAGCAGTACTTC. The encoded protein is CASRLVGLLSSYEQYF.

The chain links TRBV5-1 to TRBJ2-2; 7 nucleotides align to TRBD1. The V segment lost 2 bases and the J segment 3 bases; nucleotides outside the gene matches: 4. Germline loops: CDR1 SGHRS, CDR2 YFSETQ. The CDR3 has 15 amino acids. CDR3 residues: CASSLRGGDTGELFF. In DNA, the CDR3 is TGCGCCAGCAGCTTAAGAGGGGGCGACACCGGGGAGCTGTTTTTT.

V and J are TRBV27 and TRBJ1-1; D uncertain. Germline V gene lookup returns CDR1 MNHEY and CDR2 SMNVEV (reference sequence). The CDR3 consists of 13 residues. V was pared by 10 bases and J by 1 base, with 13 bases between. The CDR3 reads CAIRQLSNTEAFF. CDR3 nucleotides: TGTGCCATCCGACAACTTTCGAACACTGAAGCTTTCTTT.

This chain uses TRBV7-9 with TRBJ2-7; 11 bases align to TRBD1. V trimming: 0 bases; J trimming: 7 bases; junction bases outside the gene matches: 8. The germline gives CDR1 SEHNR, CDR2 FQNEAQ (reference sequence). The length of the CDR3 is 16 residues. The CDR3 DNA sequence: TGTGCCAGCAGCTTAGCCTTCGGACAGGGGGCGCGGGAGCAGTACTTC. Residues: CASSLAFGQGAREQYF.

The gene calls are TRBV27 and TRBJ2-1; TRBD1 aligns across 9 bases. The J segment lost 6 bases and the V segment lost 2 bases, leaving 5 bases of the junction unmatched. The germline gives CDR1 MNHEY, CDR2 SMNVEV (reference sequence). This CDR3 is 15 amino acids long. CDR3 DNA: TGTGCCAGCAGTTTAAGTGGGACAGGGATCAATGAGCAGTTCTTC. It specifies CASSLSGTGINEQFF.

The V gene is TRBV6-2 or TRBV6-3, the J gene TRBJ2-2, with D possibly being TRBD1 (6 bases). The CDR3 is 16 residues long. The V end lost 5 bases, the J end lost 3 bases, and 16 bases lay between the germline ends. In germline, CDR1 is MNHEY, CDR2 SVGEGT. CDR3 nucleotides: TGTGCCAGCAGTCCCCACAGGGTTAGGGACACCGGGGAGCTGTTTTTT. Translated: CASSPHRVRDTGELFF.

This clone was seen just once. The V call is TRBV5-1, the J call TRBJ2-1, with a weak D call TRBD2 (6 bases). Trimming left V 4 bases short and J 3 bases short, with 17 bases between. This CDR3 has 16 amino acids. The germline V gene encodes CDR1 SGHRS and CDR2 YFSETQ. The CDR3 DNA reads TGCGCCAGCAGCATAGGAGCCGGGGGAGGCTACAATGAGCAGTTCTTC. It specifies CASSIGAGGGYNEQFF.

The V and J genes are TRBV7-9 and TRBJ2-1; 9 bases line up with TRBD2. This CDR3 comprises 16 residues. Trimming cost V 0 bases and J 7 bases; bases outside gene matches: 7. CDR1 is SEHNR and CDR2 is FQNEAQ in the germline V gene (reference sequence). CDR3 nucleotides: TGTGCCAGCAGCTTAGCGTTGCGGGGGGGTCATAATGAGCAGTTCTTC. It codes for CASSLALRGGHNEQFF.

The chain couples TRBV29-1 to TRBJ2-7, with D perhaps TRBD1 (6 bases). V gave up 6 bases and J gave up 0 bases, with 12 bases separating them. CDR3 size: 13 residues. Germline CDR1 and CDR2: SQVTM and ANQGSEA. The DNA of the CDR3 is TGCAGCGTAACGACAGGTAGCTCCTACGAGCAGTACTTC. It specifies CSVTTGSSYEQYF.

This clone was found a few times. In DNA, the CDR3 is TGTGCCAGCAGTGGATTTTCAGGGTTAAACACTGAAGCTTTCTTT. Amino acids: CASSGFSGLNTEAFF. The gene calls are TRBV25-1 and TRBJ1-1; D perhaps matches TRBD1 (5 bases). This CDR3 comprises 15 residues. V gave up 4 bases and J gave up 2 bases, with 14 bases separating them. Germline values: CDR1 MGHDK, CDR2 SYGVNS. The whole variable domain, remainder taken from reference TRBV25-1 and TRBJ1-1, is EADIYQTPRYLVIGTGKKITLECSQTMGHDKMYWYQQDPGMELHLIHYSYGVNSTEKGDLSSESTVSRIRTEHFPLTLESARPSHTSQYLCASSGFSGLNTEAFFGQGTRLTVV.

The rearrangement joins TRBV19 to TRBJ2-1; 10 bases are a match to TRBD1. The germline CDR1 and CDR2 sequences are LNHDA and SQIVND (reference sequence). This CDR3 is 16 amino acids long. The V segment lost 6 bases and the J segment 2 bases; nucleotides outside the gene matches: 7. DNA of the CDR3: TGTGCCAGTAGAATGGAAGGACAGGGGGCCTACAATGAGCAGTTCTTC. The encoded protein is CASRMEGQGAYNEQFF.

The genes are TRBV19 and TRBJ2-1; the match to TRBD2 covers 10 bases. The CDR3 is 15 residues long. J lost 7 bases, V lost 4 bases, and 7 bases had no gene match. CDR1 and CDR2 from the germline V gene are LNHDA and SQIVND (reference sequence). The CDR3: CASSTSGSGVNEQFF. CDR3 DNA: TGTGCCAGTAGTACTAGCGGGAGCGGGGTGAATGAGCAGTTCTTC. Full variable domain (outside the CDR3, taken from reference TRBV19 and TRBJ2-1): DGGITQSPKYLFRKEGQNVTLSCEQNLNHDAMYWYRQDPGQGLRLIYYSQIVNDFQKGDIAEGYSVSREKKESFPLTVTSAQKNPTAFYLCASSTSGSGVNEQFFGPGTRLTVL.

The rearrangement links TRBV14 to TRBJ1-2, with 7 bases that match TRBD1. V dropped 0 bases and J dropped 6; count of bases not matched to a gene: 7. Germline V lookup: CDR1 SGHDN, CDR2 FVKESK. This CDR3 region has 15 residues. CDR3 sequence reads: CASSQDLRQGHGYTF. DNA for the CDR3: TGTGCCAGCAGCCAAGATCTCCGACAGGGCCATGGCTACACCTTC.

The rearrangement joins TRBV24-1 to TRBJ1-2, with a possible D match to TRBD1 (5 bases). The germline V and J ends were trimmed by 5 bases and 5 bases, with 11 bases remaining between them. Germline-derived CDR1 and CDR2 are KGHDR and SFDVKD. The CDR3 runs 13 residues. The CDR3 loop is CATSVGTQYGYTF. In DNA, the CDR3 is TGTGCCACCAGTGTGGGGACTCAGTATGGCTACACCTTC.

This chain uses TRBV18 with TRBJ1-5; 9 bases are shared with TRBD1. Per the germline V gene, CDR1 is KGHSH and CDR2 is LQKENI. The CDR3 totals 16 residues. Trimming removed 6 bases from V and 4 bases from J; junction bases left unmatched: 10. The CDR3 DNA reads TGTGCCAGCTCGCCTGGGACAGGGAACCTAAATCAGCCCCAGCATTTT. It yields the protein CASSPGTGNLNQPQHF.

The chain is built from TRBV7-6 and TRBJ2-1, with TRBD2 matching 9 bases. Germline V gene sequence: CDR1 SGHVS, CDR2 FNYEAQ. The J segment lost 8 bases and the V segment lost 3 bases, leaving 11 bases of the junction unmatched. CDR3 size: 16 residues. CDR3 loop: CASSFGLAGEPHEQFF. CDR3 nucleotides: TGTGCCAGCAGCTTCGGTTTAGCGGGAGAACCCCATGAGCAGTTCTTC.

The V gene is TRBV5-1, the J gene TRBJ2-3, with D unresolved. V lost 0 bases to trimming and J lost 1 base, with 15 bases between them. Germline V gene sequence: CDR1 SGHRS, CDR2 YFSETQ. The CDR3 contains 17 residues. In nucleotides, the CDR3 is TGCGCCAGCAGCTTGGGAAACCCTGGAGCTGGCACAGATACGCAGTATTTT. Its protein is CASSLGNPGAGTDTQYF.

The gene calls are TRBV5-4 and TRBJ2-7, with 9 bases matching TRBD1. Germline lookup yields CDR1 SGHNT and CDR2 YYREEE (reference sequence). The ends lost 0 bases at V and 3 bases at J; junction bases unmatched: 1. The CDR3 runs to 14 residues. The CDR3 DNA reads as TGTGCCAGCAGCTTGGACAGGGGGCTCTACGAGCAGTACTTC. It yields the protein CASSLDRGLYEQYF.